What follows describes a single T cell receptor (beta chain). This CDR3 has 17 amino acids. Unmatched junction bases numbered 10, after V lost 3 bases and J lost 1 base. CDR1 is MGHRA, CDR2 YSYEKL, per germline. This sample is part of a study of patients and donors after allogeneic stem cell transplantation. Each CDR3 protein is one row after TCRdb ran MiXCR on the RT-PCR reads. The sample records 390,000 or so distinct CDR3 sequences, 16% being singletons. This chain uses TRBV4-1 with TRBJ1-1; 8 nucleotides align to TRBD1. This receptor was identified in a human donor who was either an allogeneic HSCT recipient or a stem cell or donor lymphocyte infusion donor (not recorded which). It is not recorded whose cells these are; they may come from a transplant donor. The sample comprised blood, either unsorted or a sorted T cell fraction (not recorded which). The CDR3 DNA follows: TGCGCCAGCAGCCACCTAATTCGGACAGGGAAGAACACTGAAGCTTTCTTT. This codes for CASSHLIRTGKNTEAFF.